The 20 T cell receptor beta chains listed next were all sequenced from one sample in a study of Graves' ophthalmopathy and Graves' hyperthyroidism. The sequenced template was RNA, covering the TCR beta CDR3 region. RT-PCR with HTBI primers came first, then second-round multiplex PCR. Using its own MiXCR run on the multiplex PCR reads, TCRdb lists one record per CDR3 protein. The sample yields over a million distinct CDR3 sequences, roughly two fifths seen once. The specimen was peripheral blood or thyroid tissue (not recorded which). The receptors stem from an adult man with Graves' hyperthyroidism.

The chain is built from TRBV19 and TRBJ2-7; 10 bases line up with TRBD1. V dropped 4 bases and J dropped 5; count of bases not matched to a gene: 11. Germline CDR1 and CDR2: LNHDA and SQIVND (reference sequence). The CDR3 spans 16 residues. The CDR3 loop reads CASSTSIDRGPDEQYF. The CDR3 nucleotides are TGTGCCAGTAGTACGTCCATCGACAGGGGGCCGGACGAGCAGTACTTC.

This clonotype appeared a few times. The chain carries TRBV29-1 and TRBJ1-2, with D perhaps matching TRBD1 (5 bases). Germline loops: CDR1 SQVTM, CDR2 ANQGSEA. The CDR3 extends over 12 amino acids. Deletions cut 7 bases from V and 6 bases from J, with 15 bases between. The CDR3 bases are TGCAGCGCTCAACGTGGGGCAGATGGCTACACCTTC. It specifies CSAQRGADGYTF.

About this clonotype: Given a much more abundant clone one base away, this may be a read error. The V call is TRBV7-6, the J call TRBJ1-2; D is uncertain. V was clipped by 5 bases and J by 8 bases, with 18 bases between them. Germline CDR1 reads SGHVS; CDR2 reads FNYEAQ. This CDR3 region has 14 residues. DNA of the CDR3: TGTGCCAGCAGCCGAGGTGGCGCCTTAGGAGGCTACACCTTC. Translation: CASSRGGALGGYTF.

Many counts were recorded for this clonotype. The CDR3 loop reads CASSSTGTGYYEQYF. In nucleotides, the CDR3 is TGTGCCAGCAGCTCTACCGGGACAGGATACTACGAGCAGTACTTC. The chain is built from TRBV7-2 and TRBJ2-7; TRBD1 matches 8 bases. CDR3 size: 15 residues. The V and J ends lost 4 bases and 3 bases, in that order; junction bases with no gene match: 8. The V gene's germline CDR1 is SGHTA and CDR2 FQGNSA.

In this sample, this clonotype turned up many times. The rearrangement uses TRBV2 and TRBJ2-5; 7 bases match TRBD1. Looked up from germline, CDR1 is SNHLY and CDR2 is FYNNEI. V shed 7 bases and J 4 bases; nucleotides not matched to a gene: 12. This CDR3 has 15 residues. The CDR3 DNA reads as TGTGCCAGCACCAAAAGGGGACAGTTTGGAGAGACCCAGTACTTC. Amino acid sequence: CASTKRGQFGETQYF.

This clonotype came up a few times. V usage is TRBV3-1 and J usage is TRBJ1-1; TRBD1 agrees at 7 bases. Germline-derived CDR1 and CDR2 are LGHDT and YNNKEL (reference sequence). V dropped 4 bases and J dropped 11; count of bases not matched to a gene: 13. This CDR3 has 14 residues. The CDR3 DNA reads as TGTGCCAGCAGCCGTCGGGACAGTAGTCTGCGGGCTTTCTTT. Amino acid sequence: CASSRRDSSLRAFF.

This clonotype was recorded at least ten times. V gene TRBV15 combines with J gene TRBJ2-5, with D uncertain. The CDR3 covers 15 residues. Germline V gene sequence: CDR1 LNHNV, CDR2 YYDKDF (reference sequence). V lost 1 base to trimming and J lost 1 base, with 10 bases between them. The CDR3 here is CATSRVRTIQETQYF. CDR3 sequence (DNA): TGTGCCACCAGCAGAGTAAGGACGATCCAAGAGACCCAGTACTTC. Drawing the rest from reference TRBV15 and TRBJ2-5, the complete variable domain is DAMVIQNPRYQVTQFGKPVTLSCSQTLNHNVMYWYQQKSSQAPKLLFHYYDKDFNNEADTPDNFQSRRPNTSFCFLDIRSPGLGDTAMYLCATSRVRTIQETQYFGPGTRLLVL.

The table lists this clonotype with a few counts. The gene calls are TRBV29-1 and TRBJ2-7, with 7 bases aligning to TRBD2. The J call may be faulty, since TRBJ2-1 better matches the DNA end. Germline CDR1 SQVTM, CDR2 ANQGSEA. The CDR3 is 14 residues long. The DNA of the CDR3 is TGCAGCGTTGAACCCAGCGGGAAATACAATGAGCAGTTCTTC. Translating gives CSVEPSGKYNEQFF.

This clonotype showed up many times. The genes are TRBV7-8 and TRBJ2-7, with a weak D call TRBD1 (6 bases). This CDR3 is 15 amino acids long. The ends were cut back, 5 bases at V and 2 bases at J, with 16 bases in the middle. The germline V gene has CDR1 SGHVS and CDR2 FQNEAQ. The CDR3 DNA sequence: TGTGCCAGCAGCCCCCCCGGACAGCAAGCCTACGAGCAGTACTTC. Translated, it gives CASSPPGQQAYEQYF.

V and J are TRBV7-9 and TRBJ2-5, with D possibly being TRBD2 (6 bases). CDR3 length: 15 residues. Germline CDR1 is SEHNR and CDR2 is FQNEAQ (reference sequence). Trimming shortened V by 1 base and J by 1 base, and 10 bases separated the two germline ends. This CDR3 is CASSLVVTSQETQYF. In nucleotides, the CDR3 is TGTGCCAGCAGCTTAGTTGTGACTAGCCAAGAGACCCAGTACTTC.

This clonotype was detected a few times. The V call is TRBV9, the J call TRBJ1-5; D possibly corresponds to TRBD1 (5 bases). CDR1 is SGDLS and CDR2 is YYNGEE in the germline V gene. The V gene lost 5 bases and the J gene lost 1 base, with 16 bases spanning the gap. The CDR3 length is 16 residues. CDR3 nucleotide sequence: TGTGCCAGCAGTTACCCCTGGCAGGGCAGCAATCAGCCCCAGCATTTT. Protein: CASSYPWQGSNQPQHF.

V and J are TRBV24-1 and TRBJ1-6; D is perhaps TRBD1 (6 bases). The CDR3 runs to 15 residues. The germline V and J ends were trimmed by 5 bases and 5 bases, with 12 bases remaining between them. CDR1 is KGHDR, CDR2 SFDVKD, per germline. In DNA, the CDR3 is TGTGCCACCAGTGCTGCCCGGGACAATAATTCACCCCTCCACTTT. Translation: CATSAARDNNSPLHF.

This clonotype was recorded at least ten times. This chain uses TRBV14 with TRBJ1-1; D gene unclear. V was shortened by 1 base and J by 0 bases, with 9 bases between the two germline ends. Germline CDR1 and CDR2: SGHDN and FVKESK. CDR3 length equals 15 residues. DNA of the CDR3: TGTGCCAGCAGCCAAGTGGGCGATCTGAACACTGAAGCTTTCTTT. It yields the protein CASSQVGDLNTEAFF.

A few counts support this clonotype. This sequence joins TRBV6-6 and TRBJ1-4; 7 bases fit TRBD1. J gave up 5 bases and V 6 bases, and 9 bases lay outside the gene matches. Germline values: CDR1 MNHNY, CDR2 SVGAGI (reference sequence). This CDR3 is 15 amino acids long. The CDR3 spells CASSPRDSLNEKLFF. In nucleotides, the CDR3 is TGTGCCAGCAGCCCGAGGGACAGCTTAAATGAAAAACTGTTTTTT.

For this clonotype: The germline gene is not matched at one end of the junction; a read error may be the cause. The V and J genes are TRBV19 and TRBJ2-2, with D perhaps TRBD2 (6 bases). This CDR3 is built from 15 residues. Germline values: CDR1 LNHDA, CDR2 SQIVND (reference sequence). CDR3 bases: TGTGCCAGTAGTCCTCACTATATAGGCGCCGGGGGGCTGTTTTTT. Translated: CASSPHYIGAGGLFF.

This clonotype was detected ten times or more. The CDR3 loop is CASSYLGQEDQPQHF. CDR3 sequence (DNA): TGTGCCAGCAGTTACCTCGGGCAGGAAGATCAGCCCCAGCATTTT. The genes are TRBV6-2 or TRBV6-3 and TRBJ1-5, with unresolved D. The CDR3 covers 15 residues. In germline, CDR1 is MNHEY, CDR2 SVGEGT. The ends were cut back, 2 bases at V and 5 bases at J, with 13 bases in the middle.

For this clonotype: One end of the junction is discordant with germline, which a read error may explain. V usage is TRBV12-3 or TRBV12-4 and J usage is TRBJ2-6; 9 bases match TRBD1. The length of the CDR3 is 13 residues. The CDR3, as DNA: TGTGCCAGCAGCCCCCGGACAGGGGAGGATGAAGCTTTC. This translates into CASSPRTGEDEAF.

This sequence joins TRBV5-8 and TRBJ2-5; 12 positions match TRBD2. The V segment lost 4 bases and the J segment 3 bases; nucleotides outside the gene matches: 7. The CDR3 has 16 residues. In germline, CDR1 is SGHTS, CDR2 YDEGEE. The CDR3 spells CASSQTSGSLKETQYF. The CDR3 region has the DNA TGTGCCAGCAGCCAGACTAGCGGGAGCTTGAAAGAGACCCAGTACTTC.

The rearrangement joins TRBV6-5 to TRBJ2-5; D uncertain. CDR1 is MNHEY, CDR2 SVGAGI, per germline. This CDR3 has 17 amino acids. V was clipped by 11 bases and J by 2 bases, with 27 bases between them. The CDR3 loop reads CAGRKTRSNRLQETQYF. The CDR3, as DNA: TGTGCCGGTCGTAAGACCCGGTCAAATCGCCTACAAGAGACCCAGTACTTC.

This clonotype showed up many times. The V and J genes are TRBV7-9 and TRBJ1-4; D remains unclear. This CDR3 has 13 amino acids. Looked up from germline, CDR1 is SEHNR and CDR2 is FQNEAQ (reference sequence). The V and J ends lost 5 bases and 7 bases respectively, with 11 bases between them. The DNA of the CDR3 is TGTGCCAGCAGCCAGAGACCCAGTGAAAAACTGTTTTTT. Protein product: CASSQRPSEKLFF. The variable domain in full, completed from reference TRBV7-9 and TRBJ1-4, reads DTGVSQNPRHKITKRGQNVTFRCDPISEHNRLYWYRQTLGQGPEFLTYFQNEAQLEKSRLLSDRFSAERPKGSFSTLEIQRTEQGDSAMYLCASSQRPSEKLFFGSGTQLSVL.